This entry describes one TCR beta chain. Its specificity is unknown. The sample originates from a study of T-cell reconstitution after alpha-beta-depleted transplantation in children. Points from the study as a whole: Reportedly, alpha-beta T cells present about two months post-transplant originated from several hundred expanded clones of graft origin. Diversity of TCRbeta at day 60 was high in some patients, arising from surviving recipient T cells and thymic progenitors.

This CDR3 has 15 amino acids. Germline V gives CDR1 MGHDK, CDR2 SYGVNS. V was clipped by 4 bases and J by 3 bases; unmatched bases: 8. Using unique molecular identifiers, the investigators prepared the TCRbeta library. A single record per CDR3 protein comes from TCRdb applying MiXCR to the PCR reads. The repertoire includes 500,000 to 750,000 distinct CDR3 sequences, 10% to 15% of them detected once, and 2.2% sits in the top ten. V is TRBV25-1 and J is TRBJ2-5; 7 positions agree with TRBD1. The TCR was taken from a male patient under 18 who had a stem cell transplant for acute myeloid leukemia, so the T cells may come from the graft donor. The source was PBMCs, mostly from graft donor cells, collected 360 days after TCRalphabeta/CD19-depleted stem cell transplant. The chain's CDR3 is CASSGFRDSKETQYF. As DNA, the CDR3 is TGTGCCAGCAGTGGTTTCCGGGACAGTAAAGAGACCCAGTACTTC.